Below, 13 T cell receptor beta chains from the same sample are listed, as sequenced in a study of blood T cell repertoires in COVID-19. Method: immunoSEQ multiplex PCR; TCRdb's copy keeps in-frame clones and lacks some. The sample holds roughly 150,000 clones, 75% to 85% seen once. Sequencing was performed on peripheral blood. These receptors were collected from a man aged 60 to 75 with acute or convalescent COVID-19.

The CDR3 nucleotides read TGTGCCAGCAAAGGACAGGTGAGCTCCTACGAGCAGTACTTC. Its protein product is CASKGQVSSYEQYF. V and J are TRBV2 and TRBJ2-7; 7 bases map to TRBD1. The J segment lost 0 bases and the V segment lost 7 bases, leaving 6 bases of the junction unmatched. This CDR3 is 14 amino acids long. CDR1 is SNHLY and CDR2 is FYNNEI in the germline V gene.

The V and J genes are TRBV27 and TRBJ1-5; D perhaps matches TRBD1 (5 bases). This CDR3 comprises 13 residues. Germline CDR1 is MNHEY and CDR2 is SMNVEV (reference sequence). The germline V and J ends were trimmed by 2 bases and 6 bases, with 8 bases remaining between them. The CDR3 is CASSLGGTQPQHF. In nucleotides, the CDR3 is TGTGCCAGCAGTTTAGGAGGGACTCAGCCCCAGCATTTT.

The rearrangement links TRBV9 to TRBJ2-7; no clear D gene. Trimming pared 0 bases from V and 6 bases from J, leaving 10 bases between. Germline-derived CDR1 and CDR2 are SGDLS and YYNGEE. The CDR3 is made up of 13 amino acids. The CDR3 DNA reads TGTGCCAGCAGCGTAGTCGTTTCGTCCGAGCAGTACTTC. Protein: CASSVVVSSEQYF. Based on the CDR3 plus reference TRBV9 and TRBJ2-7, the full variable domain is DSGVTQTPKHLITATGQRVTLRCSPRSGDLSVYWYQQSLDQGLQFLIQYYNGEERAKGNILERFSAQQFPDLHSELNLSSLELGDSALYFCASSVVVSSEQYFGPGTRLTVT.

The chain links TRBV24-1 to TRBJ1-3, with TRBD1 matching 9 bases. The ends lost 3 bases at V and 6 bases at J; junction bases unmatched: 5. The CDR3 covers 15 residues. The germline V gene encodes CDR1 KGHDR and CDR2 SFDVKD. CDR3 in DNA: TGTGCCACCAGTGATCCGGGACAGGGAACAAACACCATATATTTT. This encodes CATSDPGQGTNTIYF.

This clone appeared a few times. CDR3 protein: CASSTGQSYSPLHF. CDR3 DNA sequence: TGTGCCAGCAGCACGGGACAGAGCTATTCACCCCTCCACTTT. V usage is TRBV28 and J usage is TRBJ1-6, with 7 bases aligning to TRBD1. Germline V gives CDR1 MDHEN, CDR2 SYDVKM. The V and J ends lost 6 bases and 8 bases, in that order; junction bases with no gene match: 7. The CDR3 sequence is 14 residues long. Drawing the rest from reference TRBV28 and TRBJ1-6, the complete variable domain is DVKVTQSSRYLVKRTGEKVFLECVQDMDHENMFWYRQDPGLGLRLIYFSYDVKMKEKGDIPEGYSVSREKKERFSLILESASTNQTSMYLCASSTGQSYSPLHFGNGTRLTVT.

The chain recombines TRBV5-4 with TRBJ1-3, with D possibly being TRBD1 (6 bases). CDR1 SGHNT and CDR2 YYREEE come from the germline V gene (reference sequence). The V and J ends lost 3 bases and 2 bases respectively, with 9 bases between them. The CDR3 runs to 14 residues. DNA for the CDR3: TGTGCCAGCAGCTCCCCAGGGGCTGGAAACACCATATATTTT. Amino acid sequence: CASSSPGAGNTIYF. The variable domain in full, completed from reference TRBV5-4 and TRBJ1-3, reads ETGVTQSPTHLIKTRGQQVTLRCSSQSGHNTVSWYQQALGQGPQFIFQYYREEENGRGNFPPRFSGLQFPNYSSELNVNALELDDSALYLCASSSPGAGNTIYFGEGSWLTVV.

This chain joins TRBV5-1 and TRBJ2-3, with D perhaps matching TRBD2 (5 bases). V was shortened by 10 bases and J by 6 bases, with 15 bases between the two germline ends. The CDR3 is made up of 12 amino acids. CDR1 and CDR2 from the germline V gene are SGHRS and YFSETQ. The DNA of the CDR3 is TGCGCCTGCGGGCGGAATTCCGATACGCAGTATTTT. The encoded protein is CACGRNSDTQYF.

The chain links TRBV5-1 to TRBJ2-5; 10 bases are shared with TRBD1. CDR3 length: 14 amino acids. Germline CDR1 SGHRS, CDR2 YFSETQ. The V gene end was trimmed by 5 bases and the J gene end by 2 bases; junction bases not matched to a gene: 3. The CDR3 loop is CASRDRGFQETQYF. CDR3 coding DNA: TGCGCCAGCAGGGACAGGGGGTTTCAAGAGACCCAGTACTTC.

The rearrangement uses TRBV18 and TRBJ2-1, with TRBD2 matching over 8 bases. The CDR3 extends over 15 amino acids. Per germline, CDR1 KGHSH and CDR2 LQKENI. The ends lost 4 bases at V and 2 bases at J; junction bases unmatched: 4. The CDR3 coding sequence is TGTGCCAGCTCACGAGAGACTAGCGCCTACAATGAGCAGTTCTTC. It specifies CASSRETSAYNEQFF.

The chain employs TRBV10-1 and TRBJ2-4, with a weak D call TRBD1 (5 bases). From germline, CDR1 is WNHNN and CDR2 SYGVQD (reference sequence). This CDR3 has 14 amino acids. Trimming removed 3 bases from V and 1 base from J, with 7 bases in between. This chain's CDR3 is CASSEGVAKNIQYF. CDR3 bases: TGCGCCAGCAGTGAAGGGGTGGCCAAAAACATTCAGTACTTC.

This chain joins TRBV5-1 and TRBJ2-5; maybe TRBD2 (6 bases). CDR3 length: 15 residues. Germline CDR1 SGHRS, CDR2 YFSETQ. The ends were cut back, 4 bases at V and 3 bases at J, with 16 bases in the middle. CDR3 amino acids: CASSPNGGVKETQYF. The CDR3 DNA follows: TGCGCCAGCAGCCCGAACGGCGGGGTGAAAGAGACCCAGTACTTC.

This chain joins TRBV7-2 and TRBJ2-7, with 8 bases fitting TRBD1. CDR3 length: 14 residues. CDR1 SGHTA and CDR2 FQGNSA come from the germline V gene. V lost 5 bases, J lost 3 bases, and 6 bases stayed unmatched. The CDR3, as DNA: TGTGCCAGCAGCCCTGAAGGACAGGGCTACGAGCAGTACTTC. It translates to CASSPEGQGYEQYF.

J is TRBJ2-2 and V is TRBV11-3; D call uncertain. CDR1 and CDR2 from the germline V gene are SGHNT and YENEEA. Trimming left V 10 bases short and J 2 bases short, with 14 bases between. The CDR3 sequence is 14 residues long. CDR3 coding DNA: TGTGCCACCTCGTTTAGCCCTAACACCGGGGAGCTGTTTTTT. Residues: CATSFSPNTGELFF. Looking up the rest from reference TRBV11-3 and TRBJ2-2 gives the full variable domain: EAGVVQSPRYKIIEKKQPVAFWCNPISGHNTLYWYLQNLGQGPELLIRYENEEAVDDSQLPKDRFSAERLKGVDSTLKIQPAELGDSAVYLCATSFSPNTGELFFGEGSRLTVL.